The rows below give T cell receptor beta chains drawn from one sample of a study of blood T cell repertoires in COVID-19. Sequencing used immunoSEQ multiplex PCR; TCRdb keeps in-frame clones, though not all of them. There are about 270,000 clones in the sample; about 87% occur only once, and less than 10% lies in the top ten. The sample taken for sequencing was peripheral blood. These receptor sequences come from a human donor in a cohort sampled during active COVID-19. Both conserved end residues are part of each CDR3. Fields, in order: CDR3 protein, CDR3 DNA, D gene, V gene, clone size, J gene. D genes are given only for firm matches. Clone size is given for some rows only: seen once, a few or many times, or a class if the clone is expanded.

CASSEGLASFEGTQYF	TGCGCCAGCAGCGAGGGACTAGCGTCTTTCGAGGGGACCCAGTACTTC	TRBD2	TRBV5-1	-	TRBJ2-5
CASSPGQGAGGELFF	TGTGCCAGCAGCCCAGGACAGGGGGCGGGAGGGGAGCTGTTTTTT	TRBD1	TRBV11-3	-	TRBJ2-2
CASSLAGTDTQYF	TGTGCCAGCAGCTTGGCAGGGACAGATACGCAGTATTTT	-	TRBV5-4	-	TRBJ2-3
CASSFNGPNYGYTF	TGTGCCAGCAGTTTTAATGGCCCTAACTATGGCTACACCTTC	-	TRBV27	-	TRBJ1-2
CASSLARGYEQYF	TGCGCCAGCAGCTTGGCCAGGGGATACGAGCAGTACTTC	-	TRBV5-1	-	TRBJ2-7
CASDRGGLGNTIYF	TGTGCCAGCGATAGGGGGGGATTAGGAAACACCATATATTTT	-	TRBV11-2	-	TRBJ1-3
CASSSRVDNQETQYF	TGTGCCAGCAGCAGTAGGGTGGACAATCAAGAGACCCAGTACTTC	-	TRBV5-8	-	TRBJ2-5
CASSPEGTATDTQYF	TGTGCCAGCTCACCAGAGGGGACAGCGACAGATACGCAGTATTTT	TRBD1	TRBV18	-	TRBJ2-3
CASSPGGNTIYF	TGTGCCAGCTCACCCGGGGGGAACACCATATATTTT	-	TRBV18	once	TRBJ1-3
CASSDSSGNEQFF	TGTGCCAGCAGCGATTCGTCCGGTAATGAGCAGTTCTTC	-	TRBV3-1/TRBV3-2	-	TRBJ2-1
CASSLIFGQGQETQYF	-	-	TRBV27	-	TRBJ2-5
CASSTGQLTISSYNSPLHF	TGTGCCAGTAGTACCGGACAGCTCACTATTTCCTCCTATAATTCACCCCTCCACTTT	-	TRBV19	-	TRBJ1-6
CASSAPGGYGYTF	TGTGCCAGCAGTGCTCCAGGGGGGTATGGCTACACCTTC	TRBD1	TRBV25-1	-	TRBJ1-2
CASSVTSVGNEQFF	TGCGCCAGCAGCGTGACTAGCGTTGGCAATGAGCAGTTCTTC	TRBD2	TRBV5-1	-	TRBJ2-1
CASSQTLAGGPGNEQFF	TGTGCCAGCTCACAGACCTTAGCGGGAGGGCCTGGCAATGAGCAGTTCTTC	TRBD2	TRBV18	-	TRBJ2-1
CASSYPPGGGGNCF	TGTGCCAGCAGTTACCCCCCGGGGGGTGGGGGTAACTGCTTC	TRBD2	TRBV6-2/TRBV6-3	once	TRBJ2-7
CASIENQGSSYEQYF	TGTGCCAGCATAGAGAATCAGGGGTCGTCCTACGAGCAGTACTTC	-	TRBV6-5	-	TRBJ2-7
CATHSGGAPDTQYF	TGTGCCACCCATAGCGGGGGGGCCCCAGATACGCAGTATTTT	TRBD2	TRBV19	once	TRBJ2-3
CASSTVNDREETQYF	TGTGCCAGCAGCACCGTAAATGACAGGGAAGAGACCCAGTACTTC	TRBD1	TRBV5-4	-	TRBJ2-5
CAIRQGANTEAFF	TGTGCCATCAGGCAGGGGGCGAACACTGAAGCTTTCTTT	TRBD1	TRBV10-3	-	TRBJ1-1
CASSSVGGGGRPYEQYF	TGTGCCAGCAGTTCTGTTGGCGGAGGTGGGAGACCCTACGAGCAGTACTTC	-	TRBV28	many	TRBJ2-7
CASSPPVAEAFF	TGTGCCAGCTCACCACCAGTAGCGGAAGCTTTCTTT	-	TRBV18	-	TRBJ1-1
CSVERGISTDTQYF	TGCAGCGTTGAAAGAGGAATTAGCACAGATACGCAGTATTTT	-	TRBV29-1	-	TRBJ2-3
CATSAGGASRGNEQFF	TGTGCCACCAGTGCCGGGGGGGCTAGCAGGGGGAATGAGCAGTTCTTC	-	TRBV24-1	-	TRBJ2-1
CASSLDGGGDQPQHF	TGTGCCAGCAGCTTAGACGGGGGAGGGGATCAGCCCCAGCATTTT	-	TRBV7-9	-	TRBJ1-5
CASARHGGSGANVLTF	TGTGCCAGCGCCAGACACGGAGGCTCTGGGGCCAACGTCCTGACTTTC	-	TRBV27	-	TRBJ2-6
CASGGGPQETQYF	TGTGCATCGGGGGGGGGTCCGCAGGAGACCCAGTACTTC	TRBD2	TRBV7-8	-	TRBJ2-5
CASRVRGMNTGELFF	TGTGCCAGCAGGGTCAGGGGTATGAACACCGGGGAGCTGTTTTTT	-	TRBV2	-	TRBJ2-2
CASSYWGLAVANTGELFF	TGTGCCAGCAGTTACTGGGGACTAGCGGTAGCGAACACCGGGGAGCTGTTTTTT	TRBD2	TRBV6-2/TRBV6-3	-	TRBJ2-2
CASSPGQGRKQYF	TGTGCCAGCAGTCCTGGACAGGGCAGGAAGCAGTACTTC	TRBD1	TRBV2	-	TRBJ2-7
CASSGQGAFSEQYF	TGTGCCAGCAGTGGACAGGGGGCTTTTAGCGAGCAGTACTTC	TRBD1	TRBV2	many	TRBJ2-7
CASRETGGAPFEQFF	TGTGCCAGCAGGGAAACAGGGGGCGCCCCCTTTGAGCAGTTCTTC	TRBD1	TRBV2	-	TRBJ2-1
CASSSQGTSNQPQHF	TGTGCCAGTAGTTCTCAGGGGACCAGCAATCAGCCCCAGCATTTT	-	TRBV19	-	TRBJ1-5
CASGKTGTGGYGYTF	TGTGCCAGCGGGAAAACCGGGACAGGGGGCTATGGCTACACCTTC	TRBD1	TRBV27	-	TRBJ1-2
CATGGGEYNEQFF	TGTGCCACCGGCGGGGGGGAATACAATGAGCAGTTCTTC	TRBD2	TRBV15	-	TRBJ2-1
CASRGQGATGELFF	TGCGCCAGCAGAGGACAGGGGGCAACCGGGGAGCTGTTTTTT	TRBD1	TRBV10-1	-	TRBJ2-2
CASSKKAVPGGNPDYGYTF	TGTGCCAGCAGCAAAAAAGCGGTTCCAGGGGGCAATCCCGACTATGGCTACACCTTC	-	TRBV21-1	-	TRBJ1-2
CASSLGGTSGNTIYF	TGTGCCAGCAGCTTAGGGGGCACCTCTGGAAACACCATATATTTT	-	TRBV7-9	-	TRBJ1-3
CASKADRAETEAFF	TGTGCCAGCAAAGCGGACAGGGCAGAAACTGAAGCTTTCTTT	TRBD1	TRBV5-6	-	TRBJ1-1
CASRPTGWSNQPQHF	TGTGCCAGCAGGCCGACAGGGTGGTCCAATCAGCCCCAGCATTTT	TRBD1	TRBV6-5	-	TRBJ1-5
CASSRGGDTQYF	TGTGCCAGCAGCCGGGGGGGAGATACGCAGTATTTT	TRBD2	TRBV11-3	-	TRBJ2-3
CASSLVVSSGWTGELFF	TGTGCCAGCAGCTTAGTGGTTTCTAGCGGGTGGACCGGGGAGCTGTTTTTT	TRBD2	TRBV7-2	-	TRBJ2-2
CASSLRQGDTEAFF	TGTGCCAGCAGCTTAAGGCAGGGGGACACTGAAGCTTTCTTT	TRBD1	TRBV7-9	-	TRBJ1-1
CASSGPRGYGYTF	TGTGCCAGCAGTGGCCCCCGAGGGTATGGCTACACCTTC	-	TRBV25-1	-	TRBJ1-2
CASRLLGTSLNTEAFF	TGTGCCAGCAGATTACTTGGGACTTCCCTGAACACTGAAGCTTTCTTT	-	TRBV2	-	TRBJ1-1
CASSFGTGWNEQFF	TGTGCCAGCAGCTTTGGGACAGGGTGGAATGAGCAGTTCTTC	TRBD1	TRBV7-2	once	TRBJ2-1
CATSREGAGLGTEAFF	TGTGCCACCAGCAGAGAGGGGGCCGGGCTGGGCACTGAAGCTTTCTTT	-	TRBV15	-	TRBJ1-1
CASSVAGTGRYEQYF	TGTGCCAGCAGCGTAGCCGGGACAGGCAGGTACGAGCAGTACTTC	TRBD1	TRBV6-5	-	TRBJ2-7
CASSPTTGGNSPLHF	TGTGCCAGCAGCCCGACAACAGGGGGAAATTCACCCCTCCACTTT	TRBD1	TRBV11-1	few	TRBJ1-6
CSGAFWQGQETQYF	TGCAGCGGCGCATTCTGGCAGGGCCAAGAGACCCAGTACTTC	-	TRBV29-1	-	TRBJ2-5
CASRGQGLTEAFF	TGTGCCAGTAGGGGACAGGGCCTCACTGAAGCTTTCTTT	TRBD1	TRBV19	-	TRBJ1-1
CASSSPGQPNYGYTF	TGCGCCAGCAGCTCCCCGGGACAGCCTAACTATGGCTACACCTTC	TRBD1	TRBV5-1	-	TRBJ1-2
CASSRTGQRTGQPQHF	TGTGCCAGCAGTCGTACGGGACAGCGTACAGGGCAGCCCCAGCATTTT	TRBD1	TRBV7-2	once	TRBJ1-5
CASSSGRVSYNEQFF	TGTGCCAGTAGTAGCGGGAGGGTAAGCTACAATGAGCAGTTCTTC	TRBD2	TRBV19	-	TRBJ2-1